The T cell receptor (beta chain) under discussion was sequenced for a study of T cell responses to AZD1222 COVID-19 vaccine. Study context: Both about-4-week and about-12-week second-dose recipients were combined.

The data were produced by immunoSEQ multiplex PCR, yet TCRdb's version contains in-frame clones alone and is incomplete. The sample lists more than 80,000 clones, 88% occurring once. There are 15 residues in the CDR3. Germline V lookup: CDR1 LGHDT, CDR2 YNNKEL (reference sequence). The V gene lost 1 base and the J gene lost 3 bases, with 9 bases spanning the gap. The sequence came from an adult in good health. V usage is TRBV3-1 (or the pseudogene TRBV3-2) and J usage is TRBJ1-4; no reliable D call. The sample here was peripheral blood, taken on day 0 of AZD1222 vaccination. The DNA of the CDR3 is TGTGCCAGCAGCCAAGGGGTCAGCGCTAATGAAAAACTGTTTTTT. It encodes CASSQGVSANEKLFF.